This TCR beta chain was captured by sequencing in a study of T cell responses to AZD1222 COVID-19 vaccine. Study-wide results and caveats: Most donors were white British and more were female, and clonal diversity was possibly underestimated. Only a handful of AZD1222 recipients were seropositive at baseline.

Sequenced by immunoSEQ multiplex PCR; TCRdb stores in-frame clones only, minus some. This table holds 20,000 to 30,000 clones, 88% found once. Notes on this clone: Its matching antigen is unknown.

The TCR originated in an adult who received the AZD1222 COVID-19 vaccine. This specimen consisted of peripheral blood, obtained 28 days after the second AZD1222 dose.

The CDR3 sequence is CATSKGLAGRNEQFF. CDR3 sequence (DNA): TGTGCCACCAGCAAGGGACTAGCGGGGAGAAATGAGCAGTTCTTC. The chain carries TRBV15 and TRBJ2-1; 13 bases line up with TRBD2. The ends lost 4 bases at V and 7 bases at J; junction bases unmatched: 4. Germline CDR1 LNHNV, CDR2 YYDKDF (reference sequence). The CDR3 has 15 residues.